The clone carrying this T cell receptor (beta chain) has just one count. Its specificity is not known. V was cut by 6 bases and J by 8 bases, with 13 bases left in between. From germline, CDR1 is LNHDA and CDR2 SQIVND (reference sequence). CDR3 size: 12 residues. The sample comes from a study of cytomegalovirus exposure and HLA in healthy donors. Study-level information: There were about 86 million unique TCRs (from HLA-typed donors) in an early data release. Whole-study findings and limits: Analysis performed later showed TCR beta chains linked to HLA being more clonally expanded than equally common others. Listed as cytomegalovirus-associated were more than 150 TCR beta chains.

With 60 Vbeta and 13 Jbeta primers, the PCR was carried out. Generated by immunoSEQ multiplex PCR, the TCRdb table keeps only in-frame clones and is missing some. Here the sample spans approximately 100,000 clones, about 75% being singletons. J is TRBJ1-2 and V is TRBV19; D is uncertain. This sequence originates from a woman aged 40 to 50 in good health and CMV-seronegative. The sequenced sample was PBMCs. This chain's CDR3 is CASSQIGLGYTF. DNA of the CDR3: TGTGCCAGTAGCCAGATCGGGTTAGGCTACACCTTC.